This paragraph reports one T cell receptor (beta chain). Its antigen target is currently unknown. No per-base quality is available; no much larger clone lies one base away. Explained via the paper, the time point label denotes: week 3, after first cycle of checkpoint inhibitor. Blood samples were collected before treatment (T0) and at week 3 (W3), after the first cycle of checkpoint blockade. Except for two patients with rapid clinical progression, response was assessed 12 weeks after the first infusion by RECIST 1.1; disease control meant complete response, partial response or stable disease. Any patient who had received prior systemic cancer treatment, was on concomitant immunosuppressant therapy or had synchronous other active malignancies was excluded. TCR beta was sequenced in both bulk PBMC and plasma cell-free DNA in order to track circulating cells as well as T cell turnover. PBMC were isolated from blood with Lymphoprep and SepMate tubes, followed by red cell lysis. QIAamp DNA Blood Mini kits were used to extract DNA from PBMC and sorted T cell subsets.

For every bulk PBMC sample, a fixed 350 ng of DNA was loaded. TCR beta CDR3 sequences were amplified from genomic DNA with the immunoSEQ TCRb Assay kit following manufacturer instructions. The KAPA Library Quantification Kit for Illumina platforms was used to quantify pooled libraries by qPCR. Sequencing of the pooled libraries was done on an Illumina NextSeq 500, with clustering at roughly 0.55-1.1 pM. The paper's data handling went like this. Analysis of the TCR data relied on immunoSEQ ANALYZER and the R LymphoSeq package. A rearrangement efficiency score was calculated as productive divided by the sum of productive and non-productive CDR3 sequences. Clonality was assessed using the Gini coefficient and diversity using the Renyi index at alpha=1, with pairwise comparisons between timepoints within each patient. Clonal relatedness used an edit distance of 3, and repertoire similarity used the Bhattacharyya coefficient, both computed in LymphoSeq. To classify response, a linear discriminant analysis based on week-3 changes in clonality and diversity was built with the R MASS and caret packages. What TCRdb holds here is the immuneACCESS table cut down to in-frame rearrangements. Part of the clones is not present; checked against another copy, under half of the missing clones reflect an unresolved V gene, and the others are unexplained. That table is the source of V, J and clone size, and D and trimming were worked out from the DNA. Present in this sample are some 20,000 clones, 87% of which were seen just once. The ten largest clones capture roughly 7.2% of the sample.

The CDR3 starts with the cysteine, ends with the phenylalanine, and has 16 residues. Only CDR3 DNA remains: 48 bases, in frame from the first base. Reading the germline V gene gives CDR1 SGHRS and CDR2 YFSETQ. V and J are trimmed by 2 bases and 0 bases, and the gene matches miss 6 bases of the junction. The sample belongs to a study of blood T cell dynamics during melanoma immunotherapy (dated by TCRdb to 2019 to 2021). Some background on the complete study: All patients had metastatic melanoma and were given first-line pembrolizumab or nivolumab plus ipilimumab as standard of care in the United Kingdom. The training cohort consisted of consecutive patients, while an additional independent group of patients from the same centre was pooled to form an external validation set. To find early correlates of response, the study profiled the peripheral T cell receptor repertoires of patients with metastatic melanoma both before and after one cycle of checkpoint inhibitor therapy.

What the authors observed across the whole study: The relatively small sample size was acknowledged as potentially limiting generalization of the results. Patients who later achieved disease control showed a bifurcated PBMC repertoire reorganization at W3, with increased clonality or increased diversity, unlike progressors. Whether the T cell clones behind the repertoire changes were melanoma-specific or instead reflected general immune activation was something the study could not determine.

Sequences were derived from blood, sampled from a patient treated with checkpoint blockade. This clonotype originated in a human donor with melanoma. The chain links TRBV5-1 with TRBJ2-7; TRBD2 lines up with 9 middle nucleotides. The DNA sequence is given as TGCGCCAGCAGCTTCCAGCGGGAGGTCCCCTCCTACGAGCAGTACTTC. Protein translation: CASSFQREVPSYEQYF.